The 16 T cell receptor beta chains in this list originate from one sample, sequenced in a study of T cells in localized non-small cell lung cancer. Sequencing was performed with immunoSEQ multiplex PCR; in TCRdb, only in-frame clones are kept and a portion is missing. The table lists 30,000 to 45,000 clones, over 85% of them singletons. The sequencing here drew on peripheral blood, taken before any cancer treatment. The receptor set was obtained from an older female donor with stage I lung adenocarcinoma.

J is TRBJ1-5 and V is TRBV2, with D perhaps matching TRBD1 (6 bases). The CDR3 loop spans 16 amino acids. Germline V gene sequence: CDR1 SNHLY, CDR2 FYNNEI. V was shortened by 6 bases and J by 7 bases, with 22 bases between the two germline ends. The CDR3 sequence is CASRTIQGIVRQPQHF. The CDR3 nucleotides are TGTGCCAGCAGAACAATACAGGGTATAGTAAGGCAGCCCCAGCATTTT.

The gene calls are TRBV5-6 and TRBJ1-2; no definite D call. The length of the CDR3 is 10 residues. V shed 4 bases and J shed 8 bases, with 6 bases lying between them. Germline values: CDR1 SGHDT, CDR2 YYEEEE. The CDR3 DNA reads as TGTGCCAGCAGCGGACCGGGCTACACCTTC. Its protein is CASSGPGYTF.

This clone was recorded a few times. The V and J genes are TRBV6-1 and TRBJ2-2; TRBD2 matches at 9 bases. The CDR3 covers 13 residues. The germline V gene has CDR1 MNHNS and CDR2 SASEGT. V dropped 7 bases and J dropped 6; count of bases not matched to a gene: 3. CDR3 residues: CASTGTSPGELFF. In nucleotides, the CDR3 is TGTGCCAGCACTGGGACTAGCCCCGGGGAGCTGTTTTTT.

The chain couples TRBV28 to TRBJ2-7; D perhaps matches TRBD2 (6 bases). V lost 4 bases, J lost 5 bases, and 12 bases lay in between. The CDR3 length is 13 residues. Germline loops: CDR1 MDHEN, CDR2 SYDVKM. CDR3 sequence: CASSSPPGDEQYV. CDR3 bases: TGTGCCAGCAGTTCCCCGCCGGGGGACGAGCAGTACGTC.

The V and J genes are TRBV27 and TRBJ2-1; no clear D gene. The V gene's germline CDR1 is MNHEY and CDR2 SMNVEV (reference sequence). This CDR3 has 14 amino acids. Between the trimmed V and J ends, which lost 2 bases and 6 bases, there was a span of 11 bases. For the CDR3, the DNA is TGTGCCAGCAGTTTAAGACATCCCATCAATGAGCAGTTCTTC. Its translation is CASSLRHPINEQFF.

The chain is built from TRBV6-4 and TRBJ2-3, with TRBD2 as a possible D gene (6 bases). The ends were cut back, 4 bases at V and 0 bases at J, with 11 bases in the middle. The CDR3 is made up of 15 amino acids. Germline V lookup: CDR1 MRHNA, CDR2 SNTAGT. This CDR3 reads CASSGGGFSTDTQYF. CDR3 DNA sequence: TGTGCCAGCAGTGGGGGAGGATTTAGCACAGATACGCAGTATTTT.

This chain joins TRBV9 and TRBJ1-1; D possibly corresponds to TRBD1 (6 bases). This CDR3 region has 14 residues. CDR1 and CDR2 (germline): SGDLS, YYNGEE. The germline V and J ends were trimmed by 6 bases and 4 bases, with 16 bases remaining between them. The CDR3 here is CASNRQDLSTEAFF. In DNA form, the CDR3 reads TGTGCCAGCAACCGACAGGACCTATCCACTGAAGCTTTCTTT.

The CDR3 DNA sequence: TGTGCCAGCAGTGAAGCGTCGGTTAGTTATAGCAATCAGCCCCAGCATTTT. Translation: CASSEASVSYSNQPQHF. The chain combines TRBV6-1 with TRBJ1-5; D uncertain. The germline V and J ends were trimmed by 0 bases and 0 bases, with 12 bases remaining between them. The CDR3 is 17 amino acids. The germline gives CDR1 MNHNS, CDR2 SASEGT.

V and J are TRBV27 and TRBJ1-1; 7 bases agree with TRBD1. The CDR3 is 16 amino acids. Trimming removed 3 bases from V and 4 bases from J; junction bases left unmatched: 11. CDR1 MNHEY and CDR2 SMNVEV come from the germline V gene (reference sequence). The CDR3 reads CASSFRSGAGGTEAFF. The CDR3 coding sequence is TGTGCCAGCAGTTTCAGATCGGGGGCAGGGGGCACTGAAGCTTTCTTT.

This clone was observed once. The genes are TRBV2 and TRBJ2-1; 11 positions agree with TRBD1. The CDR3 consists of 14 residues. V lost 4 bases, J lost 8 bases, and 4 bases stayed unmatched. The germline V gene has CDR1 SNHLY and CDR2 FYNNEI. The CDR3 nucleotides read TGTGCCAGCAGTGTGGACAGGGGGCCGGATGAGCAGTTCTTC. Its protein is CASSVDRGPDEQFF.

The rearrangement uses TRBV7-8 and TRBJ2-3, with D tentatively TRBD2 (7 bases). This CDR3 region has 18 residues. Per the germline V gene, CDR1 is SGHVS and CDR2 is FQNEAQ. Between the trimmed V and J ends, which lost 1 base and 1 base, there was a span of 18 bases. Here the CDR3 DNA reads TGTGCCAGCAGCTTAGGGGTTCGGGGGGCGGATGGCACAGATACGCAGTATTTT. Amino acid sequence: CASSLGVRGADGTDTQYF.

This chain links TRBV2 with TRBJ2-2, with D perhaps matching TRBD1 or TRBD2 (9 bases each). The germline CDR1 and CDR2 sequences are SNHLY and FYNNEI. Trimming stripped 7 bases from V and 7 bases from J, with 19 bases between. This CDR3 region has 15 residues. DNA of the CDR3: TGTGCCAGCATCTTTAGCGGGGGACAGGGCGGGGAGCTGTTTTTT. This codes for CASIFSGGQGGELFF.

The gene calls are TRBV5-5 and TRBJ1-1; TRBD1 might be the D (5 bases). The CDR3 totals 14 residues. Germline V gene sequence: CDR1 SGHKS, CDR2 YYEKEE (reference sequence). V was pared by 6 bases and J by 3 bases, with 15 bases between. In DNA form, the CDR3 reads TGTGCCAGCACCCGGGGGGGTTCGGACACTGAAGCTTTCTTT. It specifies CASTRGGSDTEAFF.

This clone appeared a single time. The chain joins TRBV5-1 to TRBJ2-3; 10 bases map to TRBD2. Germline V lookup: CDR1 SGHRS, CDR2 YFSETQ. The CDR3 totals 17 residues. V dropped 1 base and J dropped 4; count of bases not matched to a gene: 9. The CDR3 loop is CASSLTSGVQGADTQYF. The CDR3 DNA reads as TGCGCCAGCAGCTTGACTAGCGGGGTCCAGGGAGCAGATACGCAGTATTTT.

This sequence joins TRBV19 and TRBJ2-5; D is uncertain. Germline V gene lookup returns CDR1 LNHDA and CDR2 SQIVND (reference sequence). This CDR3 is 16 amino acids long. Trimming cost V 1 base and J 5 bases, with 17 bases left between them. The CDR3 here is CASSIVFGAIVETQYF. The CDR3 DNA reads TGTGCCAGTAGTATAGTTTTTGGTGCGATTGTGGAGACCCAGTACTTC.

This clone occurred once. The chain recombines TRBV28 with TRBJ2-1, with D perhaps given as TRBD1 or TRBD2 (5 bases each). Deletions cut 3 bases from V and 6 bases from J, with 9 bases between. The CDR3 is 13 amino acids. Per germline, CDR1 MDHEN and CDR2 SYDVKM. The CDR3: CASSLGPRNEQFF. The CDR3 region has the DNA TGTGCCAGCAGTTTGGGACCGCGCAATGAGCAGTTCTTC.